The rows below give T cell receptor beta chains drawn from one sample of a study of T cells in Graves' hyperthyroidism and ophthalmopathy. MiXCR, run by TCRdb on the multiplex PCR reads, gives a single entry per CDR3 protein. The sample includes approximately 360,000 distinct CDR3 sequences, 15% to 19% of them seen just once. The sequenced sample consisted of blood. All receptors derive from a woman younger than 30 with Graves' hyperthyroidism that later progressed to Graves' ophthalmopathy. CDR3s include the opening cysteine and the closing phenylalanine or tryptophan. A D gene is named only where the DNA matches it firmly. The size entry is marked missing in some rows and otherwise reads once, few, many or a size class.

d_gene: .; j_gene: TRBJ1-2; abundance: .; v_gene: TRBV29-1; CDR3aa: CSVETRAGYTF; CDR3nt: TGCAGCGTTGAGACCAGGGCTGGCTACACCTTC
d_gene: .; j_gene: TRBJ1-1; abundance: many; v_gene: TRBV11-2; CDR3aa: CASSFLGGFEAFF; CDR3nt: TGTGCCAGCAGCTTTTTGGGGGGATTTGAAGCTTTCTTT
d_gene: .; j_gene: TRBJ2-1; abundance: .; v_gene: TRBV5-1; CDR3aa: CASSLVRNEQFF; CDR3nt: TGCGCCAGCAGCTTGGTCCGCAATGAGCAGTTCTTC
d_gene: .; j_gene: TRBJ1-2; abundance: .; v_gene: TRBV27; CDR3aa: CASSLGAHYGYTF; CDR3nt: TGTGCCAGCAGTTTGGGGGCACACTATGGCTACACCTTC
d_gene: .; j_gene: TRBJ2-1; abundance: .; v_gene: TRBV25-1; CDR3aa: CASSEFRGPGEQFF; CDR3nt: TGTGCCAGCAGTGAATTTCGGGGGCCAGGGGAGCAGTTCTTC
d_gene: TRBD2; j_gene: TRBJ2-1; abundance: many; v_gene: TRBV11-2; CDR3aa: CASSLDRVTREYSNEQFF; CDR3nt: TGTGCCAGCAGCTTAGATAGAGTGACGCGGGAGTATTCCAATGAGCAGTTCTTC
d_gene: .; j_gene: TRBJ2-4; abundance: once; v_gene: TRBV4-1; CDR3aa: CASSQGRPLAKNIQYF; CDR3nt: TGCGCCAGCAGCCAAGGTCGACCCCTCGCCAAAAACATTCAGTACTTC
d_gene: TRBD2; j_gene: TRBJ2-1; abundance: many; v_gene: TRBV10-3; CDR3aa: CAIKKAGLAGVDEQFF; CDR3nt: TGTGCCATCAAGAAAGCCGGACTAGCGGGAGTTGATGAGCAGTTCTTC
d_gene: .; j_gene: TRBJ2-7; abundance: many; v_gene: TRBV12-3/TRBV12-4; CDR3aa: CASSVDGSSYEQYF; CDR3nt: TGTGCCAGCAGTGTCGACGGTAGCTCCTACGAGCAGTACTTC
d_gene: TRBD1; j_gene: TRBJ1-4; abundance: few; v_gene: TRBV6-1; CDR3aa: CASRGPGTGIWTNEKLFF; CDR3nt: TGTGCCAGCAGGGGTCCCGGGACAGGAATTTGGACTAATGAAAAACTGTTTTTT
d_gene: TRBD2; j_gene: TRBJ2-3; abundance: many; v_gene: TRBV10-1; CDR3aa: CASSDSASGSVPDTQYF; CDR3nt: TGCGCCAGCAGTGATTCCGCTAGCGGGAGTGTCCCAGATACGCAGTATTTT
d_gene: .; j_gene: TRBJ2-7; abundance: few; v_gene: TRBV29-1; CDR3aa: CSVRERTPSYEQYF; CDR3nt: TGCAGCGTGAGGGAGCGGACCCCCTCCTACGAGCAGTACTTC
d_gene: .; j_gene: TRBJ1-1; abundance: few; v_gene: TRBV28; CDR3aa: CASSFIGQGNTEAFF; CDR3nt: TGTGCCAGCAGTTTTATAGGCCAGGGCAACACTGAAGCTTTCTTT
d_gene: TRBD1; j_gene: TRBJ2-7; abundance: many; v_gene: TRBV27; CDR3aa: CASSPGTGVYEQYF; CDR3nt: TGTGCCAGCAGTCCCGGGACAGGGGTCTACGAGCAGTACTTC
d_gene: .; j_gene: TRBJ2-2; abundance: .; v_gene: TRBV18; CDR3aa: CASSQGTMNTGELFF; CDR3nt: TGTGCCAGCTCACAGGGGACAATGAACACCGGGGAGCTGTTTTTT
d_gene: TRBD2; j_gene: TRBJ2-1; abundance: many; v_gene: TRBV10-3; CDR3aa: CAISDRLAGGNEQFF; CDR3nt: TGTGCCATCAGTGATAGACTAGCGGGAGGCAATGAGCAGTTCTTC
d_gene: TRBD2; j_gene: TRBJ2-1; abundance: few; v_gene: TRBV27; CDR3aa: CASSFGRGDWGNEQFF; CDR3nt: TGTGCCAGCAGTTTTGGTCGGGGGGACTGGGGCAATGAGCAGTTCTTC
d_gene: .; j_gene: TRBJ2-7; abundance: many; v_gene: TRBV30; CDR3aa: CAWSVSGTYEQYF; CDR3nt: TGTGCCTGGAGTGTATCCGGAACCTACGAGCAGTACTTC
d_gene: .; j_gene: TRBJ2-1; abundance: many; v_gene: TRBV11-2; CDR3aa: CASSLEYSAYNEQFF; CDR3nt: TGTGCCAGCAGCTTAGAGTACAGCGCCTACAATGAGCAGTTCTTC
d_gene: .; j_gene: TRBJ2-1; abundance: many; v_gene: TRBV12-3/TRBV12-4; CDR3aa: CASSNNRPFRNEQFF; CDR3nt: TGTGCCAGCAGTAACAATAGGCCCTTTCGCAATGAGCAGTTCTTC
d_gene: .; j_gene: TRBJ2-1; abundance: .; v_gene: TRBV29-1; CDR3aa: CSVDRSGPPYNEQFF; CDR3nt: TGCAGCGTTGATAGAAGTGGGCCACCCTACAATGAGCAGTTCTTC
d_gene: .; j_gene: TRBJ1-1; abundance: many; v_gene: TRBV18; CDR3aa: CASSPSGGNTEAFF; CDR3nt: TGTGCCAGCTCACCCTCGGGGGGGAACACTGAAGCTTTCTTT
d_gene: .; j_gene: TRBJ2-1; abundance: few; v_gene: TRBV4-2; CDR3aa: CASSHDREGSYNEQFF; CDR3nt: TGTGCCAGCAGCCATGACAGGGAGGGCTCCTACAATGAGCAGTTCTTC